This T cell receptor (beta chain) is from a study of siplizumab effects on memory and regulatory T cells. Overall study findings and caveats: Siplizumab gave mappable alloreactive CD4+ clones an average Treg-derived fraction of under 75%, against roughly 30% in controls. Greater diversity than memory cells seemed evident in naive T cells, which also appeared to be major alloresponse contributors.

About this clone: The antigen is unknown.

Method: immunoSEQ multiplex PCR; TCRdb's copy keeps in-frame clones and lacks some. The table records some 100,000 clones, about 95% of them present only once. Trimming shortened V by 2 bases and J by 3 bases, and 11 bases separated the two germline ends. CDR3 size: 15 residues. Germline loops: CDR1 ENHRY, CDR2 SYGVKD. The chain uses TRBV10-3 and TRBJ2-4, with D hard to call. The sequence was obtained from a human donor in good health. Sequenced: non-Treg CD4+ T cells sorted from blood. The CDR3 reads CAISELEGFKNIQYF. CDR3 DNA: TGTGCCATCAGTGAGCTAGAAGGGTTCAAAAACATTCAGTACTTC.